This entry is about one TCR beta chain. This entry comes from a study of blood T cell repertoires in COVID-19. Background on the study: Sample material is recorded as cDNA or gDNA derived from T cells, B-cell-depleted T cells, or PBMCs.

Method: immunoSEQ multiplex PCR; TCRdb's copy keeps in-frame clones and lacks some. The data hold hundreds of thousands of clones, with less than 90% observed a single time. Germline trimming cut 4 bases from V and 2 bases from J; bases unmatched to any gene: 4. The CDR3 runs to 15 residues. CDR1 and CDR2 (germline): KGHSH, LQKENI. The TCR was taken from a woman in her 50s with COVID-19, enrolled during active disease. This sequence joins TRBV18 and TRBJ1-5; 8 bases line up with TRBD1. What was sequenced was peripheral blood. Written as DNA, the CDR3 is TGTGCCAGCTCACGGGACAGGACTGGCAATCAGCCCCAGCATTTT. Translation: CASSRDRTGNQPQHF.